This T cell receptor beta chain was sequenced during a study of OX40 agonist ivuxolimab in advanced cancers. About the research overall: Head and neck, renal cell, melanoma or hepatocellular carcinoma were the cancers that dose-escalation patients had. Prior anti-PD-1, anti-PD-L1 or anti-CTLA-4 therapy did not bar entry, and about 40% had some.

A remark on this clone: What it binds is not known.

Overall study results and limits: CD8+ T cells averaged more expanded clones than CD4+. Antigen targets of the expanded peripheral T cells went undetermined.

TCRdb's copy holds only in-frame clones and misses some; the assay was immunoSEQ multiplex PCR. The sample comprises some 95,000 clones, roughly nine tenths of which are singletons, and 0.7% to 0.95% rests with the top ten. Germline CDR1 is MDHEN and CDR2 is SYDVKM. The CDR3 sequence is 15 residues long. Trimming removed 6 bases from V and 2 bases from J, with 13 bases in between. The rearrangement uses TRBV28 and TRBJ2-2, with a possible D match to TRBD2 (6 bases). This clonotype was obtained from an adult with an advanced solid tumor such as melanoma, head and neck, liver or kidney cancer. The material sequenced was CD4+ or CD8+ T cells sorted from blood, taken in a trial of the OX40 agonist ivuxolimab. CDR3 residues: CASSSGGRNTGELFF. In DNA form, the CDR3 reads TGTGCCAGCAGCTCAGGAGGGAGAAACACCGGGGAGCTGTTTTTT. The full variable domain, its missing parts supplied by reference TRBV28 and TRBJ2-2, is DVKVTQSSRYLVKRTGEKVFLECVQDMDHENMFWYRQDPGLGLRLIYFSYDVKMKEKGDIPEGYSVSREKKERFSLILESASTNQTSMYLCASSSGGRNTGELFFGEGSRLTVL.